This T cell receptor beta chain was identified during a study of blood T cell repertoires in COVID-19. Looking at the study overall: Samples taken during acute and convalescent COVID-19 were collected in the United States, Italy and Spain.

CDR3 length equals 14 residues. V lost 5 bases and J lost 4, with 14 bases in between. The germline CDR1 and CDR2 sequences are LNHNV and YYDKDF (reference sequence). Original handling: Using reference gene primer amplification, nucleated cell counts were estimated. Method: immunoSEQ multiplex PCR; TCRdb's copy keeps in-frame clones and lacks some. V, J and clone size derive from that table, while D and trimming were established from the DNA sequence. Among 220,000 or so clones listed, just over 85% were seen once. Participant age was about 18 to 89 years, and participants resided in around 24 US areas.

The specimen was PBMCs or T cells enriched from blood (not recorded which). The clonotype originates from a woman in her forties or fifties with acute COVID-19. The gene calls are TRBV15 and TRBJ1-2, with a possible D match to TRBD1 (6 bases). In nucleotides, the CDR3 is TGTGCCACCAGCCACTCAGGGGCCGGCTATGGCTACACCTTC. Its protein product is CATSHSGAGYGYTF.